This TCR beta chain was documented in a study of regulatory T cells in long-lasting Graves disease. Documented time point: newly diagnosed GD, antithyroid drugs for less than 3 months. Researchers made the TCR library from RNA that was extracted from PBMCs. Arm-PCR of CDR3 regions and iRepertoire HTBI primers were used to build TCR beta libraries. TCRdb used MiXCR to reprocess the multiplex PCR reads, holding one entry per CDR3 protein. The sample consists of more than 450,000 distinct CDR3 sequences, 12% of them appearing once. This clonotype has a count of ten or more. The CDR3 runs to 16 residues. Trimming took off 0 bases at V and 9 bases at J, with 20 bases between the two ends. Per the germline V gene, CDR1 is MGHRA and CDR2 is YSYEKL. The same sample was also studied in work on T cells in Graves' hyperthyroidism and ophthalmopathy.

This material consisted of peripheral blood mononuclear cells (PBMCs), taken at new diagnosis, from a patient treated with antithyroid drugs. The clonotype comes from a woman between 25 and 40 years old with Graves disease. This chain uses TRBV4-1 with TRBJ2-5, with D possibly matching TRBD1 (5 bases). CDR3: CASSQEARSRASAQYF. Written as DNA, the CDR3 is TGCGCCAGCAGCCAAGAGGCTCGTAGCAGGGCTTCGGCCCAGTACTTC.